The 7 T cell receptor beta chains reported below all come from one sample, sequenced in a study of T cells in Graves' hyperthyroidism and ophthalmopathy. It was RNA transcripts that yielded the amplified TCR beta CDR3 regions. A set of HTBI primers served as the primers for a first-round RT-PCR of the TCR CDR3. Each CDR3 protein gets one entry after TCRdb re-called the multiplex PCR reads with MiXCR. The sample has just under 750,000 distinct CDR3 sequences, approximately 40% seen once; the top ten hold less than 40%. The material sequenced was blood. These receptor sequences come from a woman aged 35 to 49 with Graves' hyperthyroidism.

The chain combines TRBV6-6 with TRBJ1-5, with 9 bases lining up with TRBD1. CDR3 length: 17 amino acids. CDR1 and CDR2 (germline): MNHNY, SVGAGI (reference sequence). J lost 3 bases, V lost 2 bases, and 8 bases had no gene match. This CDR3 reads CASSYDRGTRLNQPQHF. CDR3 bases: TGTGCCAGCAGTTACGACAGGGGGACGCGTCTCAATCAGCCCCAGCATTTT.

The J gene is TRBJ1-1, the V gene TRBV29-1; D is unclear. Between the trimmed V and J ends, which lost 0 bases and 10 bases, there was a span of 9 bases. Germline lookup yields CDR1 SQVTM and CDR2 ANQGSEA. The CDR3 covers 11 residues. For the CDR3, the DNA is TGCAGCGTTGAAGATCGGGTGCGAGCTTTCTTT. It specifies CSVEDRVRAFF.

The chain links TRBV19 to TRBJ2-5, with 9 bases aligning to TRBD1. The CDR3 sequence is 15 residues long. Germline assignment: CDR1 LNHDA and CDR2 SQIVND (reference sequence). With 7 bases clipped from V and 5 bases from J, the junction kept 11 bases outside the gene matches. The CDR3, as DNA: TGTGCCAGTACCGGGACAGGGTTAAGTCGGGAGACCCAGTACTTC. The encoded protein is CASTGTGLSRETQYF.

The CDR3 sequence is CSGRQGDGYTF. As DNA, the CDR3 is TGCAGCGGCAGACAGGGAGATGGCTACACCTTC. The chain is built from TRBV29-1 and TRBJ1-2; 7 positions agree with TRBD1. Unmatched junction bases numbered 5, after V lost 7 bases and J lost 6 bases. Germline V CDR1 and CDR2: SQVTM, ANQGSEA. This CDR3 region has 11 residues.

This clonotype has at least ten counts. This sequence joins TRBV19 and TRBJ1-3; D gene ambiguous. There are 13 residues in the CDR3. The V and J ends lost 5 bases and 0 bases respectively, with 5 bases between them. Per the germline V gene, CDR1 is LNHDA and CDR2 is SQIVND (reference sequence). CDR3 loop: CASSAASGNTIYF. The DNA of the CDR3 is TGTGCCAGTAGTGCGGCCTCTGGAAACACCATATATTTT.

This chain uses TRBV20-1 with TRBJ2-5, with TRBD1 matching over 7 bases. CDR3 length equals 13 residues. Unmatched junction bases numbered 4, after V lost 3 bases and J lost 3 bases. Germline V gene data show CDR1 as DFQATT and CDR2 as SNEGSKA (reference sequence). CDR3: CSASPQGEETQYF. The CDR3 bases are TGCAGTGCTAGTCCGCAGGGGGAAGAGACCCAGTACTTC.

In this sample, this clonotype turned up many times. CDR3 sequence: CASRRDRPGDEQYF. CDR3 coding DNA: TGTGCCAGCAGACGAGACAGGCCTGGGGACGAGCAGTACTTC. The J gene is TRBJ2-7, the V gene TRBV5-4; maybe TRBD1 (6 bases). The CDR3 is 14 residues long. Germline lookup yields CDR1 SGHNT and CDR2 YYREEE (reference sequence). Trimming shortened V by 5 bases and J by 5 bases, and 17 bases separated the two germline ends.